These 30 T cell receptor beta chains were all obtained from the same sample, sequenced in a study of T cells after yellow fever vaccination. TCRdb fed the 5' RACE reads into MiXCR, producing one record per CDR3 protein. The table has around 350,000 distinct CDR3 sequences, over 5% seen once. Source: PBMCs, taken 5 days after the yellow fever booster vaccination. The source of these receptors is a man between 25 and 39 years old who received the YFV17D yellow fever vaccine.

This clonotype showed up just a few times. This sequence joins TRBV6-5 and TRBJ2-1; possible D gene TRBD1, 5 bases. V dropped 0 bases and J dropped 7 bases, with 10 bases sitting between them. The CDR3 sequence is 14 residues long. Germline CDR1 MNHEY, CDR2 SVGAGI. The CDR3 DNA reads TGTGCCAGCAGTTACTCAGGGGCTCCAAATGAGCAGTTCTTC. Amino acids: CASSYSGAPNEQFF.

The rearrangement uses TRBV3-1 and TRBJ2-1, with 10 bases fitting TRBD2. V was pared by 4 bases and J by 5 bases, with 11 bases of the junction left unmatched. The CDR3 has 17 amino acids. CDR1 LGHDT and CDR2 YNNKEL come from the germline V gene (reference sequence). CDR3 sequence: CASSPRVLAGVNNEQFF. The DNA for the CDR3 is TGTGCCAGCAGCCCCCGGGTCCTAGCGGGAGTCAACAATGAGCAGTTCTTC.

This clonotype showed up just a few times. The genes are TRBV6-5 and TRBJ1-1; 12 bases line up with TRBD1. The CDR3 has 16 amino acids. Germline-derived CDR1 and CDR2 are MNHEY and SVGAGI. Trimming took 2 bases from V and 12 from J; bases not matched to a gene: 13. Here the CDR3 reads CASSYPGTGGLEVTFF. The DNA of the CDR3 is TGTGCCAGCAGTTACCCAGGGACAGGGGGCCTCGAGGTAACTTTCTTT.

The chain links TRBV20-1 to TRBJ2-5, with D unresolved. The germline V gene has CDR1 DFQATT and CDR2 SNEGSKA (reference sequence). CDR3 length: 12 amino acids. Trimming shortened V by 4 bases and J by 3 bases, and 9 bases separated the two germline ends. CDR3 region: CSATQIKETQYF. Written as DNA, the CDR3 is TGCAGTGCTACCCAAATTAAAGAGACCCAGTACTTC.

This clonotype was counted ten times or more. The CDR3 coding sequence is TGCGCCAGCAGCTTGGACACCGAGACCCAGTACTTC. Residues: CASSLDTETQYF. The chain has TRBV5-1 and TRBJ2-5; D gene uncertain. The V gene lost 0 bases and the J gene lost 5 bases, with 5 bases spanning the gap. From germline, CDR1 is SGHRS and CDR2 YFSETQ. CDR3 size: 12 residues.

A few counts support this clonotype. This chain links TRBV5-4 with TRBJ2-7, with D possibly matching TRBD2 (6 bases). The CDR3 consists of 14 residues. V was clipped by 6 bases and J by 3 bases, with 16 bases between them. Germline V gene sequence: CDR1 SGHNT, CDR2 YYREEE (reference sequence). The chain's CDR3 is CASMREEGGYEQYF. The CDR3 bases are TGTGCCAGCATGCGGGAAGAGGGCGGCTACGAGCAGTACTTC.

This clonotype has more than one count but fewer than ten. The genes are TRBV21-1 and TRBJ2-7; the DNA was not used to check the table's D call, TRBD1. TRBV21-1 is reported as a pseudogene. The CDR3 has 16 amino acids. The CDR3 DNA is TGTGCCAGCAGCAAAGTAAAAGCAGGGGCGTTCTACGAGCAGTACTTC. It translates to CASSKVKAGAFYEQYF.

The genes are TRBV19 and TRBJ2-6; 8 bases agree with TRBD2. This CDR3 has 17 residues. Germline trimming cut 3 bases from V and 0 bases from J; bases unmatched to any gene: 4. CDR1 and CDR2 from the germline V gene are LNHDA and SQIVND (reference sequence). CDR3 amino acids: CASSIKRGSSGANVLTF. The CDR3, as DNA: TGTGCCAGTAGTATCAAGCGGGGGAGCTCTGGGGCCAACGTCCTGACTTTC.

This clonotype was recorded at least ten times. J is TRBJ1-1 and V is TRBV7-2, with 7 bases lining up with TRBD1. V shed 0 bases and J 5 bases; nucleotides not matched to a gene: 9. CDR3 length: 16 residues. The germline gives CDR1 SGHTA, CDR2 FQGNSA. This CDR3 is CASSLAGGTGGTEAFF. The CDR3 DNA follows: TGTGCCAGCAGCTTAGCAGGGGGCACGGGTGGAACTGAAGCTTTCTTT.

This clonotype was seen a few times. The J gene is TRBJ2-7, the V gene TRBV7-2; D is ambiguous. Looked up from germline, CDR1 is SGHTA and CDR2 is FQGNSA. Between the trimmed V and J ends, which lost 2 bases and 2 bases, there was a span of 13 bases. The CDR3 totals 15 residues. This CDR3 is CASSLSSHSPYEQYF. The CDR3 DNA sequence: TGTGCCAGCAGCTTATCTTCGCACAGTCCCTACGAGCAGTACTTC.

This clonotype was seen more than once but under ten times. V gene TRBV28 combines with J gene TRBJ2-1; the D call may be TRBD1 or TRBD2 (5 bases each). This CDR3 has 18 residues. V was shortened by 0 bases and J by 5 bases, with 20 bases between the two germline ends. Germline lookup yields CDR1 MDHEN and CDR2 SYDVKM. CDR3 residues: CASSLWRGPRPLHNEQFF. The CDR3 coding sequence is TGTGCCAGCAGTTTATGGAGGGGCCCCAGGCCTCTTCACAATGAGCAGTTCTTC.

The V and J genes are TRBV20-1 and TRBJ2-2, with D uncertain. V was shortened by 4 bases and J by 6 bases, with 15 bases between the two germline ends. This CDR3 contains 14 residues. Looked up from germline, CDR1 is DFQATT and CDR2 is SNEGSKA (reference sequence). The CDR3 nucleotides read TGCAGTGCTATAAGACGGTCGGGCGCCGGGGAGCTGTTTTTT. Amino acids: CSAIRRSGAGELFF.

V is TRBV7-9 and J is TRBJ2-5; TRBD2 matches at 8 bases. The CDR3 sequence is 15 residues long. CDR1 is SEHNR, CDR2 FQNEAQ, per germline (reference sequence). V was pared by 3 bases and J by 3 bases, with 6 bases of the junction left unmatched. CDR3 nucleotides: TGTGCCAGCAGCTTTGCGGGAGCGGGGGAAGAGACCCAGTACTTC. It yields the protein CASSFAGAGEETQYF.

The chain couples TRBV6-5 to TRBJ2-7, with TRBD2 matching 12 bases. The CDR3 is 15 amino acids. Germline loops: CDR1 MNHEY, CDR2 SVGAGI. The trim removed 2 bases at V and 4 bases at J, leaving 3 bases unmatched. CDR3 DNA sequence: TGTGCCAGCAGTTACGCGACTAGCGGGAGTTACGAGCAGTACTTC. This codes for CASSYATSGSYEQYF.

The chain links TRBV9 to TRBJ2-1, with 9 positions matching TRBD2. Germline lookup yields CDR1 SGDLS and CDR2 YYNGEE. Germline trimming cut 0 bases from V and 5 bases from J; bases unmatched to any gene: 3. The length of the CDR3 is 15 residues. CDR3 protein: CASSVGSGGHNEQFF. The CDR3 bases are TGTGCCAGCAGCGTAGGGAGCGGGGGGCACAATGAGCAGTTCTTC.

V is TRBV27 and J is TRBJ2-7; D is ambiguous. The CDR3 has 15 amino acids. Between the trimmed V and J ends, which lost 8 bases and 4 bases, there was a span of 21 bases. From germline, CDR1 is MNHEY and CDR2 SMNVEV (reference sequence). The CDR3 DNA follows: TGTGCCAGCCGAACCCCACGAAAAGACCCTTACGAGCAGTACTTC. It specifies CASRTPRKDPYEQYF.

This clonotype was observed a few times. The chain couples TRBV7-6 to TRBJ2-7; D is perhaps TRBD1 (6 bases). The germline gives CDR1 SGHVS, CDR2 FNYEAQ. V was trimmed by 2 bases and J by 2 bases, leaving 13 bases between them. The CDR3 runs to 15 residues. CDR3 coding DNA: TGTGCCAGCAGCTTAAGGCAGGGGTCCCCCTACGAGCAGTACTTC. Protein product: CASSLRQGSPYEQYF.

This clonotype occurred many times. The chain joins TRBV12-3 or TRBV12-4 to TRBJ1-1; D remains unclear. The CDR3 loop spans 14 amino acids. Trimming took off 7 bases at V and 3 bases at J, with 15 bases between the two ends. The CDR3 sequence: CASTITGWDTEAFF. The CDR3 DNA sequence: TGTGCCAGCACCATAACGGGGTGGGACACTGAAGCTTTCTTT.

Only a few counts were recorded for this clonotype. This rearrangement joins TRBV20-1 to TRBJ2-1, with 8 bases that match TRBD2. With 6 bases clipped from V and 8 bases from J, the junction kept 6 bases outside the gene matches. The CDR3 is 12 amino acids. The germline V gene has CDR1 DFQATT and CDR2 SNEGSKA (reference sequence). The CDR3 DNA reads TGCAGTGCGGGACTAGATTTCGATGAGCAGTTCTTC. Protein product: CSAGLDFDEQFF.

The genes are TRBV12-3 or TRBV12-4 and TRBJ1-5; D might be TRBD1 (5 bases). V dropped 1 base and J dropped 0 bases, with 10 bases sitting between them. The CDR3 consists of 16 residues. In DNA, the CDR3 is TGTGCCAGCAGTTTAGGTCGACAGAATAGCAATCAGCCCCAGCATTTT. This encodes CASSLGRQNSNQPQHF.

This clonotype showed up many times. The rearrangement uses TRBV5-1 and TRBJ2-1, with D maybe TRBD1 (5 bases). The V end was cut by 2 bases, the J end by 9 bases, with 18 bases between. Looked up from germline, CDR1 is SGHRS and CDR2 is YFSETQ. The length of the CDR3 is 15 residues. The CDR3 DNA sequence: TGCGCCAGCAGCTTAGGGGAAATCAACATAAGTGAGCAGTTCTTC. Its translation is CASSLGEINISEQFF.

There are a few counts of this clonotype. This chain links TRBV24-1 with TRBJ2-2; 7 positions agree with TRBD2. CDR3 length: 15 amino acids. The V segment lost 3 bases and the J segment 4 bases; nucleotides outside the gene matches: 4. The germline gives CDR1 KGHDR, CDR2 SFDVKD. CDR3 coding DNA: TGTGCCACCAGTGATACTAGCGAGGGCACCGGGGAGCTGTTTTTT. Encoded protein: CATSDTSEGTGELFF.

The chain employs TRBV7-9 and TRBJ2-6; possible D gene TRBD1, 6 bases. The germline gives CDR1 SEHNR, CDR2 FQNEAQ (reference sequence). V shed 3 bases and J shed 4 bases, with 16 bases lying between them. The CDR3 is 17 residues long. In DNA form, the CDR3 reads TGTGCCAGCAGCTTGGGCCCTACAGGGTTCGGGGCCAACGTCCTGACTTTC. Its protein is CASSLGPTGFGANVLTF. The whole variable domain, remainder taken from reference TRBV7-9 and TRBJ2-6, is DTGVSQNPRHKITKRGQNVTFRCDPISEHNRLYWYRQTLGQGPEFLTYFQNEAQLEKSRLLSDRFSAERPKGSFSTLEIQRTEQGDSAMYLCASSLGPTGFGANVLTFGAGSRLTVL.

This clonotype came up a few times. This sequence joins TRBV2 and TRBJ1-5, with 9 bases fitting TRBD1. Germline-derived CDR1 and CDR2 are SNHLY and FYNNEI. V was clipped by 6 bases and J by 7 bases; unmatched bases: 10. The CDR3 totals 15 residues. CDR3 protein: CASSAGQGRLQPQHF. The CDR3, as DNA: TGTGCCAGCAGCGCCGGACAGGGGAGACTACAGCCCCAGCATTTT.

There are a few counts of this clonotype. In DNA, the CDR3 is TGTGCCAGCAGCCGGGACAGGGGGCGCGGGTCGGATCAGCCCCAGCATTTT. It encodes CASSRDRGRGSDQPQHF. The rearrangement uses TRBV12-3 or TRBV12-4 and TRBJ1-5, with 12 nucleotides matching TRBD1. After removal of 6 bases from V and 5 bases from J, the junction contained 11 bases not matched to a gene. The CDR3 covers 17 residues.

The table lists this clonotype with a few counts. The chain is built from TRBV7-2 and TRBJ2-7; unclear D gene. The CDR3 loop spans 12 amino acids. With 4 bases removed from V and 7 bases from J, the gap between germline ends came to 11 bases. Germline V gives CDR1 SGHTA, CDR2 FQGNSA. The CDR3 bases are TGTGCCAGCAGCTCCCCCTGGGAAGAGCAGTACTTC. It is translated as CASSSPWEEQYF.

This clonotype showed up many times. The rearrangement links TRBV6-2 or TRBV6-3 to TRBJ2-7; the D call may be TRBD1 or TRBD2 (5 bases each). The CDR3 spans 13 residues. Trimming cost V 0 bases and J 6 bases, with 9 bases left between them. CDR1 and CDR2 (germline): MNHEY, SVGEGT. The CDR3 here is CASSYSKGSEQYF. CDR3 DNA sequence: TGTGCCAGCAGTTACTCGAAGGGGAGCGAGCAGTACTTC.

V gene TRBV15 combines with J gene TRBJ2-3; D might be TRBD1 or TRBD2, each matching 6 bases. This CDR3 has 16 residues. Germline lookup yields CDR1 LNHNV and CDR2 YYDKDF (reference sequence). Trimming cost V 0 bases and J 5 bases, with 15 bases left between them. For the CDR3, the DNA is TGTGCCACCAGCAGAGATCGGGGGCAGGGCAGAGATACGCAGTATTTT. This gives the protein CATSRDRGQGRDTQYF. Full variable domain (rest looked up from reference TRBV15 and TRBJ2-3): DAMVIQNPRYQVTQFGKPVTLSCSQTLNHNVMYWYQQKSSQAPKLLFHYYDKDFNNEADTPDNFQSRRPNTSFCFLDIRSPGLGDTAMYLCATSRDRGQGRDTQYFGPGTRLTVL.

There are a few counts of this clonotype. The DNA for the CDR3 is TGTGCCAGCTCACCACCAGGACAATCCTTACGTGAGCAGTTCTTC. Its protein product is CASSPPGQSLREQFF. The chain joins TRBV18 to TRBJ2-1; TRBD1 is a possible D gene (5 bases). This CDR3 has 15 amino acids. Per the germline V gene, CDR1 is KGHSH and CDR2 is LQKENI. Trimming removed 0 bases at V and 9 bases at J, with 15 bases between.

This chain connects TRBV27 to TRBJ1-4, with D hard to call. The CDR3 extends over 13 amino acids. Trimming cost V 4 bases and J 0 bases, with 3 bases left between them. The germline V gene encodes CDR1 MNHEY and CDR2 SMNVEV (reference sequence). Here the CDR3 DNA reads TGTGCCAGCAGTTATACAACTAATGAAAAACTGTTTTTT. Translated: CASSYTTNEKLFF.